The next 12 T cell receptor beta chains were all read from a single sample in a study of blood T cell repertoires in COVID-19. Sequenced by immunoSEQ multiplex PCR; TCRdb stores in-frame clones only, minus some. The sample holds about 160,000 clones, less than 85% seen once. The sequenced sample was peripheral blood. The receptors were gathered from a human donor with acute or convalescent COVID-19. The donor label of this sample is uncertain.

The chain recombines TRBV19 with TRBJ1-2; possibly TRBD1 for D (5 bases). CDR1 is LNHDA, CDR2 SQIVND, per germline (reference sequence). V was cut by 3 bases and J by 0 bases, with 11 bases left in between. The CDR3 covers 15 residues. The CDR3 DNA reads as TGTGCCAGTAGTATTGGCGGGACGGCTAACTATGGCTACACCTTC. This codes for CASSIGGTANYGYTF. Together with reference TRBV19 and TRBJ1-2, the CDR3 gives the full variable domain: DGGITQSPKYLFRKEGQNVTLSCEQNLNHDAMYWYRQDPGQGLRLIYYSQIVNDFQKGDIAEGYSVSREKKESFPLTVTSAQKNPTAFYLCASSIGGTANYGYTFGSGTRLTVV.

DNA for the CDR3: TGTGCCAGCAGCCCTAGGGGGCTAGGATCAGATACGCAGTATTTT. This codes for CASSPRGLGSDTQYF. V is TRBV7-9 and J is TRBJ2-3; 7 positions match TRBD1. The germline gives CDR1 SEHNR, CDR2 FQNEAQ (reference sequence). The J segment lost 4 bases and the V segment lost 5 bases, leaving 9 bases of the junction unmatched. The CDR3 runs 15 residues.

The rearrangement joins TRBV28 to TRBJ1-4, with D unresolved. V gave up 6 bases and J gave up 5 bases, with 13 bases separating them. Germline V gene lookup returns CDR1 MDHEN and CDR2 SYDVKM. This CDR3 has 14 amino acids. The CDR3 is CASSPPRPNEKLFF. For the CDR3, the DNA is TGTGCCAGCAGCCCCCCGCGTCCCAATGAAAAACTGTTTTTT.

The V gene is TRBV13, the J gene TRBJ1-2; 10 bases agree with TRBD1. Trimming took 5 bases from V and 1 from J; bases not matched to a gene: 10. Germline V gene lookup returns CDR1 PRHDT and CDR2 FYEKMQ (reference sequence). This CDR3 comprises 17 residues. CDR3 nucleotides: TGTGCCAGCAGCCTCCGGGACAGGGGACCGCTTAACTATGGCTACACCTTC. Its protein is CASSLRDRGPLNYGYTF.

The V call is TRBV24-1, the J call TRBJ1-2; D might be TRBD1 (5 bases). Germline CDR1 KGHDR, CDR2 SFDVKD. CDR3 length: 14 residues. Trimming cost V 2 bases and J 4 bases, with 10 bases left between them. The CDR3 is CATSDWGRAYGYTF. The CDR3 coding sequence is TGTGCCACCAGTGATTGGGGCAGGGCCTATGGCTACACCTTC.

This clone occurred a few times. J is TRBJ1-2 and V is TRBV4-1, with a weak D call TRBD1 (5 bases). This CDR3 region has 17 residues. Per the germline V gene, CDR1 is MGHRA and CDR2 is YSYEKL. The germline V and J ends were trimmed by 4 bases and 0 bases, with 18 bases remaining between them. As DNA, the CDR3 is TGCGCCAGCAGCCCCCCCCCTGGCGGGGCACCTAACTATGGCTACACCTTC. Encoded protein: CASSPPPGGAPNYGYTF.

This clone occurred once. This chain connects TRBV5-4 to TRBJ2-3, with 9 bases matching TRBD1. The CDR3 totals 17 residues. V gave up 1 base and J gave up 5 bases; unmatched junction bases: 11. Germline values: CDR1 SGHNT, CDR2 YYREEE (reference sequence). The CDR3 nucleotides are TGTGCCAGCAGCTTGCTTTATATTGGGACAGGGAAAGATACGCAGTATTTT. It encodes CASSLLYIGTGKDTQYF.

V is TRBV18 and J is TRBJ2-3; 16 bases match TRBD2. CDR1 and CDR2 (germline): KGHSH, LQKENI. The V and J ends lost 3 bases and 4 bases, in that order; junction bases with no gene match: 4. CDR3 length: 17 amino acids. The CDR3 loop reads CASSPGLAGGPPDTQYF. In DNA form, the CDR3 reads TGTGCCAGCTCACCGGGACTAGCGGGGGGGCCCCCAGATACGCAGTATTTT.

V is TRBV7-8 and J is TRBJ1-4, with TRBD1 identical over 7 bases. Germline CDR1 SGHVS, CDR2 FQNEAQ. This CDR3 region has 14 residues. The V gene end was trimmed by 1 base and the J gene end by 8 bases; junction bases not matched to a gene: 4. CDR3 DNA sequence: TGTGCCAGCAGCTTAGGAGGGGGCGGGGAAAAACTGTTTTTT. This encodes CASSLGGGGEKLFF.

The chain joins TRBV3-1 (or the pseudogene TRBV3-2) to TRBJ1-3; 10 positions agree with TRBD1. CDR1 is LGHDT and CDR2 is YNNKEL in the germline V gene (reference sequence). V shed 6 bases and J 1 base; nucleotides not matched to a gene: 3. The length of the CDR3 is 15 residues. CDR3: CASSLDRGSGNTIYF. In nucleotides, the CDR3 is TGTGCCAGCAGTCTGGACAGGGGGTCTGGAAACACCATATATTTT.

The chain is built from TRBV2 and TRBJ1-5; TRBD1 aligns across 8 bases. Germline CDR1 and CDR2: SNHLY and FYNNEI. The CDR3 runs to 14 residues. The V and J ends lost 8 bases and 4 bases, in that order; junction bases with no gene match: 7. CDR3: CASGQGGVNQPQHF. The CDR3 bases are TGTGCCAGCGGACAGGGCGGGGTGAATCAGCCCCAGCATTTT.

In nucleotides, the CDR3 is TGCGCCAGCAGCTCGACTAGCGGGGGAAGAGTTGAGCAGTTCTTC. Protein product: CASSSTSGGRVEQFF. This chain uses TRBV5-1 with TRBJ2-1, with 12 bases lining up with TRBD2. J lost 9 bases, V lost 3 bases, and 7 bases had no gene match. CDR1 SGHRS and CDR2 YFSETQ come from the germline V gene. The CDR3 contains 15 residues.